What follows are 26 T cell receptor beta chains derived from one specimen sequenced in a study of blood T cell repertoires in COVID-19. Sequencing was performed with immunoSEQ multiplex PCR; in TCRdb, only in-frame clones are kept and a portion is missing. This repertoire shows about 140,000 clones, more than 85% found once; its top ten account for approximately 5.4%. The specimen was peripheral blood. Receptor source: a human donor in a cohort sampled during active COVID-19.

As DNA, the CDR3 is TGTGCCAGCAGCCCTAGCCATAGCGGAGGGGGCGGGGAGCAGTACTTC. This encodes CASSPSHSGGGGEQYF. J is TRBJ2-7 and V is TRBV11-2, with a weak D call TRBD1 (7 bases). Trimming took 5 bases from V and 7 from J, leaving 24 bases between them. The CDR3 has 16 amino acids. Germline CDR1 reads SGHAT; CDR2 reads FQNNGV.

V gene TRBV24-1 combines with J gene TRBJ2-1; D is perhaps TRBD2 (5 bases). Germline CDR1 and CDR2: KGHDR and SFDVKD. V lost 4 bases, J lost 15 bases, and 12 bases lay in between. The CDR3 contains 11 residues. Here the CDR3 DNA reads TGTGCCACCAGTGAGCGAGGGCGTTGGTTCTTC. It specifies CATSERGRWFF.

The CDR3 sequence is CASSTGTGRDRPQHF. CDR3 coding DNA: TGTGCCAGCAGCACAGGGACAGGGCGGGACCGGCCCCAGCATTTT. This sequence joins TRBV11-2 and TRBJ1-5; 9 positions match TRBD1. Germline CDR1 and CDR2: SGHAT and FQNNGV. The V gene end was trimmed by 5 bases and the J gene end by 9 bases; junction bases not matched to a gene: 11. The CDR3 covers 15 residues. The full variable domain, rest sourced from reference TRBV11-2 and TRBJ1-5, is EAGVAQSPRYKIIEKRQSVAFWCNPISGHATLYWYQQILGQGPKLLIQFQNNGVVDDSQLPKDRFSAERLKGVDSTLKIQPAKLEDSAVYLCASSTGTGRDRPQHFGDGTRLSIL.

The chain combines TRBV11-2 with TRBJ1-1, with 10 bases fitting TRBD1. Germline V gene sequence: CDR1 SGHAT, CDR2 FQNNGV. Trimming took 5 bases from V and 4 from J; bases not matched to a gene: 13. The CDR3 runs 17 residues. The CDR3 loop is CASSPRQGARWGTEAFF. For the CDR3, the DNA is TGTGCCAGCAGCCCTCGACAGGGGGCGCGATGGGGCACTGAAGCTTTCTTT.

The genes are TRBV5-1 and TRBJ1-3; possible D gene TRBD1, 5 bases. V was shortened by 3 bases and J by 0 bases, with 19 bases between the two germline ends. Germline V gene data show CDR1 as SGHRS and CDR2 as YFSETQ. This CDR3 is built from 18 residues. The CDR3 DNA is TGCGCCAGCAGCTACGGTCTGACAGCGATGGCCTCTGGAAACACCATATATTTT. Its protein product is CASSYGLTAMASGNTIYF.

V usage is TRBV7-9 and J usage is TRBJ2-1, with D tentatively TRBD2 (5 bases). Germline CDR1 and CDR2: SEHNR and FQNEAQ (reference sequence). V was shortened by 0 bases and J by 10 bases, with 16 bases between the two germline ends. The CDR3 runs to 15 residues. Here the CDR3 reads CASSLAFRGQVEQFF. CDR3 nucleotide sequence: TGTGCCAGCAGCTTAGCGTTTCGCGGGCAGGTGGAGCAGTTCTTC.

This chain joins TRBV12-3 or TRBV12-4 and TRBJ1-1; TRBD1 is a possible D gene (5 bases). The CDR3 extends over 12 amino acids. V shed 2 bases and J shed 6 bases, with 7 bases lying between them. The CDR3 nucleotides read TGTGCCAGCAGTTTAATAGGGGCTGAAGCTTTCTTT. Amino acid sequence: CASSLIGAEAFF.

J is TRBJ2-1 and V is TRBV6-2 or TRBV6-3, with TRBD2 matching 11 bases. Trimming at V came to 2 bases and at J to 12 bases, leaving 3 bases not matched to a gene. Germline values: CDR1 MNHEY, CDR2 SVGEGT. There are 13 residues in the CDR3. The CDR3 nucleotides read TGTGCCAGCAGTTACCGTCTAGCGGGGGGGCAGTTCTTC. It translates to CASSYRLAGGQFF.

The CDR3 nucleotides read TGTGCCAGCAGCGCCTCGACAGGGGAAAACTACAATGAGCAGTTCTTC. Encoded protein: CASSASTGENYNEQFF. The rearrangement uses TRBV11-3 and TRBJ2-1, with 8 bases that match TRBD1. J lost 3 bases, V lost 5 bases, and 9 bases had no gene match. CDR3 length equals 16 residues. Germline loops: CDR1 SGHNT, CDR2 YENEEA.

This chain uses TRBV12-3 or TRBV12-4 with TRBJ2-3; D perhaps matches TRBD1 (6 bases). This CDR3 region has 13 residues. V dropped 10 bases and J dropped 4 bases, with 15 bases sitting between them. CDR3 nucleotide sequence: TGTGCCACCCCCAACAGGGATCCAGATACGCAGTATTTT. The encoded protein is CATPNRDPDTQYF.

V gene TRBV24-1 combines with J gene TRBJ2-1; 11 bases map to TRBD2. The trim removed 4 bases at V and 6 bases at J, leaving 10 bases unmatched. The V gene's germline CDR1 is KGHDR and CDR2 SFDVKD. This CDR3 is 17 amino acids long. The CDR3 nucleotides read TGTGCCACCAGTGACCCCCATAGCGGGAGGGCCGGCAATGAGCAGTTCTTC. Its translation: CATSDPHSGRAGNEQFF.

The chain combines TRBV20-1 with TRBJ2-7; 8 nucleotides match TRBD1. The CDR3 sequence is 16 residues long. Losses at the gene ends were 3 bases for V and 3 bases for J; bases not matched to a gene: 13. Per the germline V gene, CDR1 is DFQATT and CDR2 is SNEGSKA (reference sequence). The CDR3 bases are TGCAGTGCTAGTTCCAGGGGGACAGGCAGATTCTACGAGCAGTACTTC. Translating it yields CSASSRGTGRFYEQYF.

The chain joins TRBV4-1 to TRBJ2-7, with a weak D call TRBD2 (5 bases). The germline V and J ends were trimmed by 1 base and 1 base, with 17 bases remaining between them. The germline V gene has CDR1 MGHRA and CDR2 YSYEKL. This CDR3 has 17 amino acids. CDR3 bases: TGCGCCAGCAGCCAAGGGGTCTTCGGGGTTGGGTCCTACGAGCAGTACTTC. Translating it yields CASSQGVFGVGSYEQYF.

The sample holds a few counts of this clone. The chain joins TRBV11-2 to TRBJ2-3; 9 bases are shared with TRBD2. In germline, CDR1 is SGHAT, CDR2 FQNNGV. The CDR3 runs to 16 residues. V gave up 2 bases and J gave up 4 bases; unmatched junction bases: 7. In DNA form, the CDR3 reads TGTGCCAGCAGCTTATTCCGAGCGGGGGGCCCAGATACGCAGTATTTT. It yields the protein CASSLFRAGGPDTQYF.

In its sample, this clone was seen a few times. The rearrangement uses TRBV7-2 and TRBJ2-5, with 11 bases that match TRBD1. V was pared by 5 bases and J by 5 bases, with 10 bases of the junction left unmatched. Germline CDR1 SGHTA, CDR2 FQGNSA. This CDR3 is 16 amino acids long. Here the CDR3 reads CASSPFGTGGRETQYF. The CDR3 DNA reads TGTGCCAGCAGCCCCTTCGGGACAGGGGGACGGGAGACCCAGTACTTC.

The rearrangement links TRBV6-5 to TRBJ2-6; perhaps TRBD2 as D (5 bases). The CDR3 has 15 amino acids. V gave up 6 bases and J gave up 0 bases, with 9 bases separating them. Germline CDR1 and CDR2: MNHEY and SVGAGI. Here the CDR3 reads CASSRGYSGANVLTF. Written as DNA, the CDR3 is TGTGCCAGCAGCAGAGGGTACTCTGGGGCCAACGTCCTGACTTTC.

This chain connects TRBV27 to TRBJ2-3; 11 nucleotides match TRBD2. Per germline, CDR1 MNHEY and CDR2 SMNVEV (reference sequence). With V trimmed by 3 bases and J by 0 bases, 2 bases remained unmatched. CDR3 length equals 16 residues. CDR3 DNA: TGTGCCAGCAGTTTCCTAGCGGGAGGTAGCACAGATACGCAGTATTTT. This gives the protein CASSFLAGGSTDTQYF.

The chain couples TRBV7-9 to TRBJ2-2; the match to TRBD1 covers 7 bases. Per the germline V gene, CDR1 is SEHNR and CDR2 is FQNEAQ (reference sequence). CDR3 length: 16 residues. Germline trimming cut 5 bases from V and 1 base from J; bases unmatched to any gene: 7. The CDR3 nucleotides read TGTGCCAGCAGCCTAGGACAGGCATTGAACACCGGGGAGCTGTTTTTT. This codes for CASSLGQALNTGELFF. Together with reference TRBV7-9 and TRBJ2-2, the CDR3 gives the full variable domain: DTGVSQNPRHKITKRGQNVTFRCDPISEHNRLYWYRQTLGQGPEFLTYFQNEAQLEKSRLLSDRFSAERPKGSFSTLEIQRTEQGDSAMYLCASSLGQALNTGELFFGEGSRLTVL.

The rearrangement links TRBV10-1 to TRBJ2-5; D perhaps matches TRBD2 (5 bases). The V gene's germline CDR1 is WNHNN and CDR2 SYGVQD (reference sequence). The CDR3 totals 14 residues. Trimming shortened V by 0 bases and J by 5 bases, and 10 bases separated the two germline ends. CDR3 nucleotide sequence: TGCGCCAGCAGTGAGTCCATCGGCGGGGAGACCCAGTACTTC. Its translation: CASSESIGGETQYF.

The chain uses TRBV6-6 and TRBJ2-3; 8 bases line up with TRBD1. Germline trimming cut 5 bases from V and 6 bases from J; bases unmatched to any gene: 10. CDR3 size: 15 residues. The germline gives CDR1 MNHNY, CDR2 SVGAGI (reference sequence). The DNA for the CDR3 is TGTGCCAGCAGTATCGGACAGGGCCTTGGGGATACGCAGTATTTT. Translation gives CASSIGQGLGDTQYF.

The chain employs TRBV7-8 and TRBJ2-5; D is perhaps TRBD1 (6 bases). Trimming took 5 bases from V and 4 from J, leaving 11 bases between them. The CDR3 length is 13 residues. Germline CDR1 SGHVS, CDR2 FQNEAQ. The CDR3 nucleotides are TGTGCCAGCAGCCGACAGGTGCGAGAGACCCAGTACTTC. This encodes CASSRQVRETQYF.

This chain joins TRBV18 and TRBJ2-7; D possibly corresponds to TRBD1 (7 bases). Trimming took 3 bases from V and 4 from J, leaving 13 bases between them. The CDR3 loop spans 14 amino acids. Germline CDR1 is KGHSH and CDR2 is LQKENI. Here the CDR3 DNA reads TGTGCCAGCTCACCGGGCAGGGGGGTTTACGAGCAGTACTTC. Protein product: CASSPGRGVYEQYF.

This chain joins TRBV7-9 and TRBJ2-1; 10 bases agree with TRBD2. Germline-derived CDR1 and CDR2 are SEHNR and FQNEAQ (reference sequence). The CDR3 is made up of 17 amino acids. Losses at the gene ends were 6 bases for V and 1 base for J; bases not matched to a gene: 9. The CDR3 DNA reads TGTGCCAGCAGGGCTAGCGGGAGTCCTGATTCCTACAATGAGCAGTTCTTC. Translation: CASRASGSPDSYNEQFF.

The chain links TRBV19 to TRBJ2-7, with 10 bases fitting TRBD1. Germline V gene sequence: CDR1 LNHDA, CDR2 SQIVND (reference sequence). The CDR3 contains 15 residues. The J segment lost 0 bases and the V segment lost 5 bases, leaving 4 bases of the junction unmatched. The CDR3 region has the DNA TGTGCCAGTAGTCAGGGACAGGGGACCTCCTACGAGCAGTACTTC. Its protein product is CASSQGQGTSYEQYF.

This chain's CDR3 is CASSLRQAPYEQYF. The CDR3 DNA follows: TGTGCCAGCAGTTTACGCCAGGCCCCCTACGAGCAGTACTTC. The rearrangement links TRBV28 to TRBJ2-7, with unresolved D. The CDR3 loop spans 14 amino acids. Germline V gives CDR1 MDHEN, CDR2 SYDVKM. Deletions cut 2 bases from V and 2 bases from J, with 10 bases between.

This clone appeared a few times. This chain links TRBV30 with TRBJ1-3; D gene ambiguous. V shed 1 base and J shed 2 bases, with 3 bases lying between them. The CDR3 runs 12 residues. In germline, CDR1 is GTSNPN, CDR2 SVGIG (reference sequence). The CDR3 is CAWSGAGNTIYF. CDR3 nucleotide sequence: TGTGCCTGGAGTGGAGCTGGAAACACCATATATTTT.